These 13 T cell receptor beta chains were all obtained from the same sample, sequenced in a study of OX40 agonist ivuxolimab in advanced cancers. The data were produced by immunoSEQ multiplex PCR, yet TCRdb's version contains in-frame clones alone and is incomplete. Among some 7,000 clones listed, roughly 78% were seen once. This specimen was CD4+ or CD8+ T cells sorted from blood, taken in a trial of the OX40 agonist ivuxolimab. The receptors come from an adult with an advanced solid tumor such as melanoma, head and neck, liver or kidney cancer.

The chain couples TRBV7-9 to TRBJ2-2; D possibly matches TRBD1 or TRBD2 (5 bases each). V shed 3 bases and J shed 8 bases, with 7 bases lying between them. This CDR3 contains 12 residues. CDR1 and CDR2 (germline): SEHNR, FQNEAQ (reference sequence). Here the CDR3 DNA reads TGTGCCAGCAGCTTTGGGACGGGGGAGCTGTTTTTT. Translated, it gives CASSFGTGELFF.

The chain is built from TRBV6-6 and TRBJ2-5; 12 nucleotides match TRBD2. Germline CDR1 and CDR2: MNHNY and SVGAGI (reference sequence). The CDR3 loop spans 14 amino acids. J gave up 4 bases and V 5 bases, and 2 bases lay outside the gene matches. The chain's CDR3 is CASSRGLAGETQYF. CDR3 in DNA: TGTGCCAGCAGTAGGGGACTAGCGGGAGAGACCCAGTACTTC.

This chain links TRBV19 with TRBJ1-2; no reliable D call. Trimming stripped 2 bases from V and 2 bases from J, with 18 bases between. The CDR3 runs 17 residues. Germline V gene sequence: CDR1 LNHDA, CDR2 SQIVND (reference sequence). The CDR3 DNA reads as TGTGCCAGTAGTATAAGGGTCGTGGGAAGAGAGAACTATGGCTACACCTTC. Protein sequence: CASSIRVVGRENYGYTF.

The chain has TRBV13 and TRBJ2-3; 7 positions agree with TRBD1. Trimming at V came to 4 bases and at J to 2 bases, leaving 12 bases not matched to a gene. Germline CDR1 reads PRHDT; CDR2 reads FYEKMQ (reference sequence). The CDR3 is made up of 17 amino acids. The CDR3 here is CASSSSGTVAATDTQYF. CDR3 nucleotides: TGTGCCAGCAGCTCCTCCGGGACAGTAGCCGCCACAGATACGCAGTATTTT. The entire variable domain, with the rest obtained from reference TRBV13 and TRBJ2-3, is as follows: AAGVIQSPRHLIKEKRETATLKCYPIPRHDTVYWYQQGPGQDPQFLISFYEKMQSDKGSIPDRFSAQQFSDYHSELNMSSLELGDSALYFCASSSSGTVAATDTQYFGPGTRLTVL.

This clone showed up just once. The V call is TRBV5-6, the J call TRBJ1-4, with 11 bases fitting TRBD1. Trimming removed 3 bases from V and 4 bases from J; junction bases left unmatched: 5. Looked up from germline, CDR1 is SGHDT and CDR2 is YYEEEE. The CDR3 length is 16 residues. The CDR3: CASSYGQGAFNEKLFF. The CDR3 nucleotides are TGTGCCAGCAGCTACGGACAGGGGGCTTTTAATGAAAAACTGTTTTTT. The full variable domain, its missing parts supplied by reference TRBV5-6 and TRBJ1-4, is DAGVTQSPTHLIKTRGQQVTLRCSPKSGHDTVSWYQQALGQGPQFIFQYYEEEERQRGNFPDRFSGHQFPNYSSELNVNALLLGDSALYLCASSYGQGAFNEKLFFGSGTQLSVL.

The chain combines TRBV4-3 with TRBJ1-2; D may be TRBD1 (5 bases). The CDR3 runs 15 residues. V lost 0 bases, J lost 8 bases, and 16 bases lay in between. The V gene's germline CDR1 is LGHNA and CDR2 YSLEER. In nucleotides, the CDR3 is TGCGCCAGCAGCCAAGAACGAGGGGTCGGAGGAGGCTACACCTTC. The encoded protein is CASSQERGVGGGYTF.

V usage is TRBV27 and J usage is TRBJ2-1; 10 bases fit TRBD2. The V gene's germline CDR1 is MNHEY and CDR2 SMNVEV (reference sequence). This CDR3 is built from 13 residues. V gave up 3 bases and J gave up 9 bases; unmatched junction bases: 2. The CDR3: CASSLGLASEQFF. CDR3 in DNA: TGTGCCAGCAGTTTGGGACTAGCGAGTGAGCAGTTCTTC.

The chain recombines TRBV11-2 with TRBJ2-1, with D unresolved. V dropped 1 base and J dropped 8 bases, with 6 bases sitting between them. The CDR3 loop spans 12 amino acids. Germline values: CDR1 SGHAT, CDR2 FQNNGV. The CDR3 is CASSLGGHEQFF. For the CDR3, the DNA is TGTGCCAGCAGCTTAGGAGGTCATGAGCAGTTCTTC.

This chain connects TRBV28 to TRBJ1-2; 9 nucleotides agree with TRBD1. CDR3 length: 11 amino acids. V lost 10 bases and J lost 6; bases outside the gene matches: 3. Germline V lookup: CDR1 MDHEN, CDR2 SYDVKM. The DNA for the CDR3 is TGTGCCATTCGACAGGGGGATGGCTACACCTTC. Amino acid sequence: CAIRQGDGYTF.

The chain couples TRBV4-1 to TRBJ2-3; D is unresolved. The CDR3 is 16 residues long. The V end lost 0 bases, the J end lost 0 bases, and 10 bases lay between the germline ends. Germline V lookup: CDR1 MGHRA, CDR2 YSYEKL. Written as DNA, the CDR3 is TGCGCCAGCAGCCAAGAAAGGTCCTACAGCACAGATACGCAGTATTTT. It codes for CASSQERSYSTDTQYF.

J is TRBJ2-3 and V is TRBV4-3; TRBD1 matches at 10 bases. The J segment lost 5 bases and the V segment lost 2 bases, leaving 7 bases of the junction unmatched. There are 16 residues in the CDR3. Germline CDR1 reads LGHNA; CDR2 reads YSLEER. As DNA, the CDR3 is TGCGCCAGCAGCCAACCCGGGACAGGGGCCCTAGATACGCAGTATTTT. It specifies CASSQPGTGALDTQYF.

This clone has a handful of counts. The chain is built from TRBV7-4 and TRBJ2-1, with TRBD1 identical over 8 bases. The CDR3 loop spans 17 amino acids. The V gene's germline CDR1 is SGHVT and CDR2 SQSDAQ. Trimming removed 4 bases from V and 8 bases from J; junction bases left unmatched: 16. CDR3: CASSSPIGQGNRDEQFF. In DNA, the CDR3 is TGTGCCAGCAGCTCCCCCATCGGACAGGGTAACCGGGATGAGCAGTTCTTC.

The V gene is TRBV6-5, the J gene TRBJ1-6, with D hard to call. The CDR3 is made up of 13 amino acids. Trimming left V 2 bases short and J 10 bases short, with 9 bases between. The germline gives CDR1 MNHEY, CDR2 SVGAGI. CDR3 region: CASSYDGWSPLHF. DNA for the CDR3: TGTGCCAGCAGTTACGACGGCTGGTCACCCCTCCACTTT.